These 9 T cell receptor beta chains were all obtained from the same sample, sequenced in a study of T cell responses to AZD1222 COVID-19 vaccine. Assay: immunoSEQ multiplex PCR; the TCRdb copy retains only in-frame clones and omits some. This sample carries around 160,000 clones, 90% to 95% of them seen once, and the ten largest clones take 1.5% to 2%. The sample here was peripheral blood, taken on day 0 of AZD1222 vaccination. The origin of the receptors is an adult in good health.

The V call is TRBV2, the J call TRBJ2-1; D may be TRBD1 (5 bases). This CDR3 spans 13 amino acids. Germline values: CDR1 SNHLY, CDR2 FYNNEI. V lost 5 bases and J 3 bases, leaving 8 bases between the germline ends. Written as DNA, the CDR3 is TGTGCCAGCAGTTACAGGTTCTACAATGAGCAGTTCTTC. This sequence encodes CASSYRFYNEQFF.

The rearrangement links TRBV5-4 to TRBJ2-3; no clear D. This CDR3 is 12 amino acids long. Per the germline V gene, CDR1 is SGHNT and CDR2 is YYREEE (reference sequence). V shed 3 bases and J shed 4 bases, with 6 bases lying between them. The CDR3, as DNA: TGTGCCAGCAGCTCCAGCGCAGATACGCAGTATTTT. Translating it yields CASSSSADTQYF.

V gene TRBV6-2 or TRBV6-3 combines with J gene TRBJ2-3; TRBD1 is a possible D gene (6 bases). Trimming took off 3 bases at V and 2 bases at J, with 12 bases between the two ends. Germline loops: CDR1 MNHEY, CDR2 SVGEGT. CDR3 length equals 15 residues. The CDR3 protein is CASSYLGGHTDTQYF. Written as DNA, the CDR3 is TGTGCCAGCAGTTATCTAGGGGGACACACAGATACGCAGTATTTT.

This chain uses TRBV7-8 with TRBJ1-2; 7 bases are a match to TRBD1. The germline gives CDR1 SGHVS, CDR2 FQNEAQ. V lost 5 bases, J lost 0 bases, and 12 bases stayed unmatched. This CDR3 region has 17 residues. CDR3 amino acids: CASSTYRTGESNYGYTF. CDR3 sequence (DNA): TGTGCCAGCAGCACGTACCGAACAGGGGAGTCTAACTATGGCTACACCTTC.

CDR3 sequence (DNA): TGTGCCAGCAGCCTCATAGGGACTAGCGGGACCTACGAGCAGTACTTC. Encoded protein: CASSLIGTSGTYEQYF. The V gene is TRBV14, the J gene TRBJ2-7, with TRBD2 identical over 13 bases. Germline CDR1 SGHDN, CDR2 FVKESK. The CDR3 is made up of 16 amino acids. Trimming took 4 bases from V and 2 from J; bases not matched to a gene: 5.

The chain has TRBV6-5 and TRBJ2-7; tentative D call: TRBD1 (5 bases). V lost 6 bases to trimming and J lost 3 bases, with 9 bases between them. The germline gives CDR1 MNHEY, CDR2 SVGAGI. The CDR3 sequence is 12 residues long. CDR3 nucleotide sequence: TGTGCCAGCAGGAAAGACAGCTACGAGCAGTACTTC. Translation: CASRKDSYEQYF.

The V call is TRBV5-4, the J call TRBJ2-3; TRBD2 aligns across 15 bases. In germline, CDR1 is SGHNT, CDR2 YYREEE (reference sequence). Germline trimming cut 4 bases from V and 3 bases from J; bases unmatched to any gene: 6. The CDR3 length is 17 residues. The CDR3 loop is CASSLRTSGGGTDTQYF. As DNA, the CDR3 is TGTGCCAGCAGCCTCCGGACTAGCGGGGGGGGGACAGATACGCAGTATTTT.

The J gene is TRBJ1-2, the V gene TRBV29-1, with D unclear. The germline V and J ends were trimmed by 0 bases and 2 bases, with 10 bases remaining between them. The CDR3 loop spans 14 amino acids. From germline, CDR1 is SQVTM and CDR2 ANQGSEA. In DNA form, the CDR3 reads TGCAGCGTTGAAGAAGGCGTACAGAACTATGGCTACACCTTC. It translates to CSVEEGVQNYGYTF.

J is TRBJ2-5 and V is TRBV6-2 or TRBV6-3; TRBD1 matches at 8 bases. Germline V gene data show CDR1 as MNHEY and CDR2 as SVGEGT. CDR3 length: 15 amino acids. Trimming cost V 0 bases and J 4 bases; bases outside gene matches: 4. DNA of the CDR3: TGTGCCAGCAGTTACTCGCCGACAGGGGCAGAGACCCAGTACTTC. Protein sequence: CASSYSPTGAETQYF.